This T cell receptor beta chain was documented in a study of T cell repertoires in cytomegalovirus infection. Study findings and constraints: Dominant in the ex vivo response were TCR beta clonotypes restricted by HLA-C and specific for CMV.

Each CDR3 protein gets one entry after TCRdb re-called the reads with MiXCR. This sample has around 570,000 distinct CDR3 sequences; 40% occur once, and the top ten carry 48%. Germline values: CDR1 SGDLS, CDR2 YYNGEE. There are 16 residues in the CDR3. Trimming cost V 4 bases and J 0 bases, with 14 bases left between them. A note on this clonotype: Its target is not known.

Material: cultured PBMCs, obtained from culture after CMV antigen stimulation. The TCR comes from a human donor in good health (CMV status not recorded). Some clones in this sample may be carry-over from other donors' samples. This chain uses TRBV9 with TRBJ1-3; TRBD1 might be the D (6 bases). The CDR3 sequence: CASSTQGPFSGNTIYF. CDR3 sequence (DNA): TGTGCCAGCAGCACACAGGGCCCCTTCTCTGGAAACACCATATATTTT. The full variable domain, rest sourced from reference TRBV9 and TRBJ1-3, is DSGVTQTPKHLITATGQRVTLRCSPRSGDLSVYWYQQSLDQGLQFLIQYYNGEERAKGNILERFSAQQFPDLHSELNLSSLELGDSALYFCASSTQGPFSGNTIYFGEGSWLTVV.